This T cell receptor beta chain was profiled in a study of shared clonotypes between healthy human individuals. With regard to this clone: Other nucleotide sequences in the sample specify the same CDR3.

Deletions cut 4 bases from V and 4 bases from J, with 9 bases between. The CDR3 totals 13 residues. Germline V gene data show CDR1 as SGHRS and CDR2 as YFSETQ. Naive CD8 cells were CD45RO-negative, positively selected for CCR7, excluding terminally differentiated effector memory CD45RA+ cells. The method was immunoSEQ multiplex PCR; TCRdb's version includes in-frame clones alone and lacks a portion of them. The sample has millions of clones, less than 95% seen once. The TCR originated in a man younger than 35 in good health. This chain connects TRBV5-1 to TRBJ2-1; D unresolved. The sequencing sample was made of naive CD8+ T cells sorted from blood. The CDR3 spells CASSLDGYNEQFF. As DNA, the CDR3 is TGCGCCAGCAGCCTAGACGGTTACAATGAGCAGTTCTTC.